What follows are 25 T cell receptor beta chains derived from one specimen sequenced in a study of blood T cell repertoires in COVID-19. Clones were read by immunoSEQ multiplex PCR, and TCRdb kept only the in-frame ones, dropping some. The sample records over 350,000 clones, approximately 90% being singletons. Sequenced sample: peripheral blood. The receptor source for this set is a woman aged 25 to 39 with acute or convalescent COVID-19.

With regard to this clone: This sample includes further DNA sequences coding for the same CDR3. The rearrangement uses TRBV12-3 or TRBV12-4 and TRBJ2-7, with 8 bases lining up with TRBD1. This CDR3 is 13 amino acids long. Unmatched junction bases numbered 2, after V lost 3 bases and J lost 4 bases. The chain's CDR3 is CASSLNRGYEQYF. The CDR3 nucleotides read TGTGCCAGCAGTTTGAACAGGGGGTACGAGCAGTACTTC.

The chain carries TRBV5-5 and TRBJ1-1; 9 positions agree with TRBD1. This CDR3 comprises 17 residues. V shed 4 bases, J shed 3 bases, and the junction held 13 bases outside the gene matches. The germline V gene has CDR1 SGHKS and CDR2 YYEKEE (reference sequence). The CDR3 is CASSPSPGTGLDTEAFF. CDR3 coding DNA: TGTGCCAGCAGCCCCTCCCCGGGGACAGGGTTGGACACTGAAGCTTTCTTT. Full variable domain (remainder filled in from reference TRBV5-5 and TRBJ1-1): DAGVTQSPTHLIKTRGQQVTLRCSPISGHKSVSWYQQVLGQGPQFIFQYYEKEERGRGNFPDRFSARQFPNYSSELNVNALLLGDSALYLCASSPSPGTGLDTEAFFGQGTRLTVV.

This clone was counted between two and nine times. The chain joins TRBV2 to TRBJ2-7; D is ambiguous. V was cut by 7 bases and J by 6 bases, with 13 bases left in between. This CDR3 contains 12 residues. CDR1 and CDR2 (germline): SNHLY, FYNNEI. CDR3 sequence: CASTIAPSEQYF. Written as DNA, the CDR3 is TGTGCCAGCACTATAGCTCCCTCCGAGCAGTACTTC.

The chain combines TRBV7-9 with TRBJ2-7; 11 nucleotides line up with TRBD2. The ends lost 2 bases at V and 2 bases at J; junction bases unmatched: 11. This CDR3 spans 18 amino acids. From germline, CDR1 is SEHNR and CDR2 FQNEAQ (reference sequence). The CDR3 region has the DNA TGTGCCAGCAGCTTACTAACTAGCGGGGGCTCGTCCGCCTACGAGCAGTACTTC. Translated: CASSLLTSGGSSAYEQYF.

This chain joins TRBV19 and TRBJ1-5, with D maybe TRBD1 (6 bases). V lost 9 bases and J lost 0, with 15 bases in between. Germline CDR1 and CDR2: LNHDA and SQIVND (reference sequence). The CDR3 loop spans 15 amino acids. As DNA, the CDR3 is TGTGCCAGCACCAGGGGAGGGTATAGCAATCAGCCCCAGCATTTT. Amino acids: CASTRGGYSNQPQHF.

The J gene is TRBJ2-5, the V gene TRBV11-2; TRBD2 aligns across 9 bases. The V gene's germline CDR1 is SGHAT and CDR2 FQNNGV. V trimming: 6 bases; J trimming: 5 bases; junction bases outside the gene matches: 10. The CDR3 extends over 15 amino acids. CDR3 in amino acids: CASRTSGLAGETQYF. CDR3 sequence (DNA): TGTGCCAGCAGGACCTCGGGACTAGCCGGGGAGACCCAGTACTTC.

The CDR3 nucleotides read TGTGCCAGTCATACAGGGGGTTCAGGCTACACCTTC. It specifies CASHTGGSGYTF. The chain joins TRBV19 to TRBJ1-2; 8 nucleotides line up with TRBD1. V was pared by 8 bases and J by 8 bases, with 7 bases of the junction left unmatched. The CDR3 runs 12 residues. Per germline, CDR1 LNHDA and CDR2 SQIVND (reference sequence).

The chain carries TRBV5-4 and TRBJ2-2; 8 nucleotides align to TRBD1. The CDR3 runs 15 residues. Trimming cost V 4 bases and J 4 bases; bases outside gene matches: 6. Germline values: CDR1 SGHNT, CDR2 YYREEE (reference sequence). The CDR3 reads CASSPGGAATGELFF. DNA of the CDR3: TGTGCCAGCAGCCCAGGGGGCGCTGCCACCGGGGAGCTGTTTTTT. Filled out from reference TRBV5-4 and TRBJ2-2, the complete variable domain reads ETGVTQSPTHLIKTRGQQVTLRCSSQSGHNTVSWYQQALGQGPQFIFQYYREEENGRGNFPPRFSGLQFPNYSSELNVNALELDDSALYLCASSPGGAATGELFFGEGSRLTVL.

V is TRBV28 and J is TRBJ1-5, with D possibly matching TRBD1 (6 bases). CDR3 size: 15 residues. Germline CDR1 is MDHEN and CDR2 is SYDVKM. Between the trimmed V and J ends, which lost 5 bases and 6 bases, there was a span of 17 bases. DNA of the CDR3: TGTGCCAGCAGTCCACTCGGGACACGGGCTCAGCCCCAGCATTTT. This gives the protein CASSPLGTRAQPQHF.

The chain joins TRBV7-9 to TRBJ2-5; TRBD2 might be the D (5 bases). The V end was cut by 2 bases, the J end by 5 bases, with 12 bases between. This CDR3 is 14 amino acids long. Germline CDR1 and CDR2: SEHNR and FQNEAQ (reference sequence). The CDR3 loop is CASSLPGLAETQYF. The CDR3 coding sequence is TGTGCCAGCAGCTTACCTGGGCTAGCCGAGACCCAGTACTTC.

The chain carries TRBV7-3 and TRBJ2-5, with 13 bases aligning to TRBD2. The V gene's germline CDR1 is SGHTA and CDR2 FQGTGA. There are 20 residues in the CDR3. The J segment lost 1 base and the V segment lost 4 bases, leaving 15 bases of the junction unmatched. CDR3 sequence: CASSSRGPTRTSGGQETQYF. As DNA, the CDR3 is TGTGCCAGCAGCTCCCGGGGCCCGACTAGGACTAGCGGGGGCCAAGAGACCCAGTACTTC. Looking up the rest from reference TRBV7-3 and TRBJ2-5 gives the full variable domain: GAGVSQTPSNKVTEKGKYVELRCDPISGHTALYWYRQSLGQGPEFLIYFQGTGAADDSGLPNDRFFAVRPEGSVSTLKIQRTERGDSAVYLCASSSRGPTRTSGGQETQYFGPGTRLLVL.

The chain uses TRBV10-2 and TRBJ2-3, with TRBD1 identical over 8 bases. The germline V gene encodes CDR1 WSHSY and CDR2 SAAADI. The J segment lost 3 bases and the V segment lost 4 bases, leaving 6 bases of the junction unmatched. The CDR3 has 15 amino acids. Written as DNA, the CDR3 is TGCGCCAGCAGTGTTCAGGGGGCGAGGACAGATACGCAGTATTTT. Its protein is CASSVQGARTDTQYF.

The V and J genes are TRBV5-1 and TRBJ2-7, with D possibly being TRBD2 (6 bases). Germline V gene data show CDR1 as SGHRS and CDR2 as YFSETQ. Between the trimmed V and J ends, which lost 6 bases and 0 bases, there was a span of 13 bases. The CDR3 has 14 residues. CDR3: CASNRDLSSYEQYF. DNA for the CDR3: TGCGCCAGCAACCGGGACTTAAGCTCCTACGAGCAGTACTTC.

V and J are TRBV6-6 and TRBJ1-6, with 7 bases that match TRBD1. Looked up from germline, CDR1 is MNHNY and CDR2 is SVGAGI (reference sequence). V shed 2 bases and J 8 bases; nucleotides not matched to a gene: 6. The CDR3 is 15 amino acids. The chain's CDR3 is CASSYPDRVDSPLHF. CDR3 nucleotides: TGTGCCAGCAGTTACCCCGACAGGGTTGATTCACCCCTCCACTTT.

The chain combines TRBV19 with TRBJ2-2; weak D call: TRBD1 (6 bases). The length of the CDR3 is 16 residues. V gave up 5 bases and J gave up 4 bases, with 17 bases separating them. From germline, CDR1 is LNHDA and CDR2 SQIVND (reference sequence). CDR3 in amino acids: CASSFLRGARTGELFF. The CDR3 nucleotides are TGTGCCAGTAGTTTCCTCAGGGGAGCCCGCACCGGGGAGCTGTTTTTT.

The genes are TRBV20-1 and TRBJ2-5, with D uncertain. V dropped 3 bases and J dropped 0 bases, with 11 bases sitting between them. This CDR3 spans 14 amino acids. Germline assignment: CDR1 DFQATT and CDR2 SNEGSKA (reference sequence). The CDR3 here is CSASEVQNQETQYF. For the CDR3, the DNA is TGCAGTGCTAGTGAGGTCCAGAACCAAGAGACCCAGTACTTC.

The rearrangement joins TRBV28 to TRBJ2-7, with 11 bases identical to TRBD1. Germline CDR1 MDHEN, CDR2 SYDVKM. J lost 2 bases, V lost 5 bases, and 5 bases had no gene match. This CDR3 is built from 15 residues. This chain's CDR3 is CASSPTGQGAYEQYF. The CDR3, as DNA: TGTGCCAGCAGTCCGACGGGACAGGGGGCCTACGAGCAGTACTTC.

The chain employs TRBV5-1 and TRBJ1-1; D gene uncertain. V gave up 1 base and J gave up 1 base, with 8 bases separating them. The CDR3 is 14 residues long. Germline lookup yields CDR1 SGHRS and CDR2 YFSETQ. The CDR3 is CASSLYGRNTEAFF. The CDR3 region has the DNA TGCGCCAGCAGCTTGTATGGGAGGAACACTGAAGCTTTCTTT.

The gene calls are TRBV3-1 (or the pseudogene TRBV3-2) and TRBJ2-3, with 12 bases identical to TRBD2. The V segment lost 5 bases and the J segment 7 bases; nucleotides outside the gene matches: 7. The CDR3 extends over 15 amino acids. Looked up from germline, CDR1 is LGHDT and CDR2 is YNNKEL (reference sequence). CDR3 sequence reads: CASSRRTSGVNTQYF. The DNA of the CDR3 is TGTGCCAGCAGCAGACGGACTAGCGGGGTGAATACGCAGTATTTT.

The rearrangement joins TRBV4-2 to TRBJ1-2; D ambiguous. The CDR3 loop spans 14 amino acids. Trimming took off 4 bases at V and 6 bases at J, with 15 bases between the two ends. The germline V gene encodes CDR1 LGHNA and CDR2 YNFKEQ. CDR3 in DNA: TGTGCCAGCAGCCTTCCAGGATCCGCTCATGGCTACACCTTC. Translation gives CASSLPGSAHGYTF.

The rearrangement joins TRBV11-2 to TRBJ2-5; perhaps TRBD2 as D (6 bases). The CDR3 runs 14 residues. The V end was cut by 4 bases, the J end by 4 bases, with 13 bases between. Germline V gives CDR1 SGHAT, CDR2 FQNNGV. The CDR3 is CASSSTGGVETQYF. The CDR3 region has the DNA TGTGCCAGCAGCTCAACCGGGGGTGTAGAGACCCAGTACTTC.

J is TRBJ2-2 and V is TRBV18; 12 positions agree with TRBD2. The CDR3 spans 15 residues. CDR1 is KGHSH and CDR2 is LQKENI in the germline V gene. Trimming removed 8 bases from V and 4 bases from J; junction bases left unmatched: 5. This CDR3 is CASTLGLAGTGELFF. CDR3 nucleotides: TGTGCCAGCACCCTGGGACTAGCGGGCACCGGGGAGCTGTTTTTT.

This chain joins TRBV10-3 and TRBJ2-3; TRBD2 aligns across 12 bases. CDR1 and CDR2 (germline): ENHRY, SYGVKD. Trimming took 11 bases from V and 5 from J; bases not matched to a gene: 8. CDR3 length: 14 residues. Here the CDR3 DNA reads TGTGCCGTCGCTAGCGGGGGGGCGTTAGATACGCAGTATTTT. It is translated as CAVASGGALDTQYF.

The genes are TRBV5-1 and TRBJ2-3, with a tentative D call TRBD1 (5 bases). The germline V and J ends were trimmed by 6 bases and 0 bases, with 11 bases remaining between them. The CDR3 runs to 14 residues. Germline lookup yields CDR1 SGHRS and CDR2 YFSETQ. CDR3 amino acids: CASKTTVSTDTQYF. The CDR3 DNA is TGCGCCAGCAAAACGACAGTAAGCACAGATACGCAGTATTTT.

V and J are TRBV5-1 and TRBJ2-7; D may be TRBD2 (6 bases). Trimming shortened V by 0 bases and J by 5 bases, and 15 bases separated the two germline ends. This CDR3 has 15 amino acids. CDR1 and CDR2 (germline): SGHRS, YFSETQ. The CDR3 nucleotides read TGCGCCAGCAGCTTGGCCGGAGGGGCGGCCCACGAGCAGTACTTC. It is translated as CASSLAGGAAHEQYF.